This TCR beta chain comes out of a study of blood T cell repertoires in COVID-19. Study at large: Collection of acute and convalescent COVID-19 samples took place in the United States, Italy and Spain. T cells, B-cell-depleted T cells, or PBMCs supplied cDNA or gDNA.

Per the original methods: Reference gene primer amplification in the assay estimated nucleated cell counts. Clones were sequenced by immunoSEQ multiplex PCR, and TCRdb holds only the in-frame ones, with some missing. From that table come the V and J calls and clone size; the DNA was used to work out D and trimming. Counted here are 200,000 or so clones, less than 90% occurring once; the ten biggest clones make up 2.2%. The CDR3 is made up of 14 amino acids. Germline CDR1 SEHNR, CDR2 FQNEAQ (reference sequence). V was trimmed by 5 bases and J by 4 bases, leaving 14 bases between them. The material sequenced was peripheral blood. V is TRBV7-9 and J is TRBJ1-1; D may be TRBD1 (6 bases). This TCR was sampled from a woman in her forties or fifties with acute or convalescent COVID-19. The CDR3 protein is CASSPQGLPTEAFF. The CDR3 DNA is TGTGCCAGCAGCCCACAGGGTTTACCCACTGAAGCTTTCTTT.